Listed here is a single T cell receptor beta chain. The sample is drawn from a study of blood T cell repertoires in COVID-19. Germline lookup yields CDR1 SGHRS and CDR2 YFSETQ. This CDR3 contains 16 residues. J gave up 9 bases and V 4 bases, and 10 bases lay outside the gene matches. Produced via immunoSEQ multiplex PCR; TCRdb's table is partial and in-frame only. Here the sample spans approximately 110,000 clones, more than 70% being singletons. The V gene is TRBV5-1, the J gene TRBJ2-1, with TRBD2 identical over 13 bases. This TCR came from a human donor in a cohort sampled during active COVID-19. The specimen was peripheral blood. The CDR3 nucleotides are TGCGCCAGCAGCAAGGGACTAGCGGGAACTAGGGTTGAGCAGTTCTTC. Residues: CASSKGLAGTRVEQFF.